The present entry profiles one T cell receptor beta chain with its context. This sample is drawn from a study of technical replicates of blood from a handful of donors. TCRdb's copy holds only in-frame clones and misses some; the assay was immunoSEQ multiplex PCR. The sample contains tens of thousands of clones, roughly 92% of which appear only once. CDR3 length: 13 amino acids. V was pared by 2 bases and J by 4 bases, with 6 bases between. CDR1 and CDR2 from the germline V gene are MNHEY and SMNVEV (reference sequence). The TCR comes from a human donor in good health. J is TRBJ2-1 and V is TRBV27; possibly TRBD2 for D (6 bases). Source material: T cells isolated from PBMCs. CDR3 loop: CASSLGGYNEQFF. CDR3 nucleotides: TGTGCCAGCAGTTTAGGAGGGTACAATGAGCAGTTCTTC.